This record covers a single T cell receptor beta chain. What it recognizes is unknown. PCR used 60 Vbeta primers and 13 Jbeta primers. The table came from immunoSEQ multiplex PCR; TCRdb's copy has only in-frame clones and leaves some out. Of approximately 150,000 clones listed, roughly three fifths are singletons. This specimen belongs to a study of cytomegalovirus exposure and HLA in healthy donors. Study background: Researchers previously reported finding fewer than 140 million unique TCR beta sequences from roughly 170 million T cells. The study's early data release held about 80 million unique TCRs from HLA-typed donors. Study outcomes and limitations: TCR beta chain V- and J-gene trimming was linked, in a later analysis, to a missense variant in DCLRE1C.

The V gene's germline CDR1 is SGHKS and CDR2 YYEKEE (reference sequence). The CDR3 runs to 15 residues. The V gene lost 0 bases and the J gene lost 5 bases, with 15 bases spanning the gap. This clonotype was obtained from a male donor in good health and CMV-seronegative. Sequenced material: PBMCs. The V call is TRBV5-5, the J call TRBJ2-7, with D tentatively TRBD1 (6 bases). In nucleotides, the CDR3 is TGTGCCAGCAGCTTGGCCGGTGACAGGCTCCACGAGCAGTACTTC. Its protein is CASSLAGDRLHEQYF.